This TCR beta chain was observed in a study of T cell responses to AZD1222 COVID-19 vaccine. The study's findings and limits: Donors were mostly white British, more females; clonal diversity possibly underestimated.

Produced via immunoSEQ multiplex PCR; TCRdb's table is partial and in-frame only. The data show tens of thousands of clones, roughly 75% seen once. Worth noting for this clone: Its antigen remains unidentified.

Germline CDR1 SGDLS, CDR2 YYNGEE. V lost 0 bases to trimming and J lost 3 bases, with 12 bases between them. The CDR3 spans 15 residues. Pooled samples include second doses given at about 4 or 12 weeks. The chain uses TRBV9 and TRBJ1-1; the D gene is possibly TRBD1 (5 bases). Sequenced here: peripheral blood, sampled 28 days after the second AZD1222 dose. The clonotype originates from an adult who received the AZD1222 COVID-19 vaccine. CDR3 in amino acids: CASSVEEGTYTEAFF. The CDR3 DNA reads TGTGCCAGCAGCGTAGAGGAGGGGACTTACACTGAAGCTTTCTTT.